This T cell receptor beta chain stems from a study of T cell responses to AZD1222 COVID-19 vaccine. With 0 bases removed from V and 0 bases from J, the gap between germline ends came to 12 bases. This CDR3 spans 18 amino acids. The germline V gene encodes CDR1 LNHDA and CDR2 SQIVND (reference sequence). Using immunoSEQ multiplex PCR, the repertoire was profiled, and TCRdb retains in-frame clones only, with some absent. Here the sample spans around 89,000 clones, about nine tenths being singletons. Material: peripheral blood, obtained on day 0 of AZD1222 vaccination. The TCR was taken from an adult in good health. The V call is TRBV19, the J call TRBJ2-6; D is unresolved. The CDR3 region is CASSIEFSPPSGANVLTF. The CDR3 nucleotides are TGTGCCAGTAGTATAGAATTCAGCCCTCCCTCTGGGGCCAACGTCCTGACTTTC.